Following are 32 T cell receptor beta chains from one sample sequenced in a study of blood T cell repertoires in COVID-19. TCRdb keeps only in-frame clones here, not all; method: immunoSEQ multiplex PCR. The sample has some 300,000 clones; around 89% are singletons. Input material: PBMCs or T cells enriched from blood (not recorded which). The receptors were sampled from a woman aged 55-70 years in a cohort exposed to, infected with or recovered from COVID-19 (not recorded which).

V is TRBV18 and J is TRBJ2-5; 7 positions match TRBD1. This CDR3 contains 13 residues. Looked up from germline, CDR1 is KGHSH and CDR2 is LQKENI. Trimming took 7 bases from V and 2 from J; bases not matched to a gene: 4. In nucleotides, the CDR3 is TGTGCCAGCTTCGGGACAGTTCAAGAGACCCAGTACTTC. It encodes CASFGTVQETQYF. The full variable domain, completed using reference TRBV18 and TRBJ2-5, is NAGVMQNPRHLVRRRGQEARLRCSPMKGHSHVYWYRQLPEEGLKFMVYLQKENIIDESGMPKERFSAEFPKEGPSILRIQQVVRGDSAAYFCASFGTVQETQYFGPGTRLLVL.

The J gene is TRBJ2-1, the V gene TRBV7-6; no reliable D call. The CDR3 consists of 17 residues. From germline, CDR1 is SGHVS and CDR2 FNYEAQ. The V and J ends lost 2 bases and 0 bases respectively, with 14 bases between them. CDR3 in amino acids: CASSLYPSTSSYNEQFF. DNA for the CDR3: TGTGCCAGCAGCTTATACCCGTCCACGAGCTCCTACAATGAGCAGTTCTTC.

This clone was found once. V is TRBV29-1 and J is TRBJ2-1, with 12 bases identical to TRBD2. The V gene's germline CDR1 is SQVTM and CDR2 ANQGSEA. V lost 4 bases to trimming and J lost 9 bases; unmatched junction nucleotides: 7. CDR3 length: 14 amino acids. As DNA, the CDR3 is TGCAGCGTTGCGACTAGCGGGAGACTCGTTGAGCAGTTCTTC. Translation gives CSVATSGRLVEQFF.

The V call is TRBV24-1, the J call TRBJ1-2, with 10 bases matching TRBD1. J lost 10 bases, V lost 2 bases, and 9 bases had no gene match. The germline V gene encodes CDR1 KGHDR and CDR2 SFDVKD. This CDR3 region has 15 residues. CDR3 in DNA: TGTGCCACCAGTGATTCGGGGACAGGGGACGGGGACTACACCTTC. Amino acid sequence: CATSDSGTGDGDYTF.

The chain couples TRBV27 to TRBJ2-7, with D possibly TRBD1 on 7 matching bases. There are 16 residues in the CDR3. V lost 2 bases to trimming and J lost 6 bases, with 20 bases between them. CDR1 is MNHEY and CDR2 is SMNVEV in the germline V gene (reference sequence). The CDR3 sequence: CASSLQVPQGGREQYF. The CDR3 bases are TGTGCCAGCAGTTTACAAGTACCGCAGGGGGGACGCGAGCAGTACTTC.

The DNA for the CDR3 is TGTGCCAGCAGCCCTGGGGACAGGGGGCAGCAGCCCCAGCATTTT. Protein product: CASSPGDRGQQPQHF. The chain has TRBV27 and TRBJ1-5; 12 nucleotides agree with TRBD1. In germline, CDR1 is MNHEY, CDR2 SMNVEV (reference sequence). This CDR3 has 15 residues. The J segment lost 7 bases and the V segment lost 6 bases, leaving 7 bases of the junction unmatched.

The V and J genes are TRBV6-2 or TRBV6-3 and TRBJ2-7; TRBD2 matches at 9 bases. This CDR3 has 15 residues. The germline CDR1 and CDR2 sequences are MNHEY and SVGEGT. V trimming: 5 bases; J trimming: 1 base; junction bases outside the gene matches: 6. This chain's CDR3 is CASSPQLAGSYEQYF. CDR3 nucleotide sequence: TGTGCCAGCAGTCCCCAGCTAGCGGGGTCCTACGAGCAGTACTTC.

The V and J genes are TRBV5-1 and TRBJ2-7; 8 bases map to TRBD1. V lost 0 bases to trimming and J lost 3 bases; unmatched junction nucleotides: 5. CDR1 and CDR2 (germline): SGHRS, YFSETQ. The CDR3 has 15 residues. This chain's CDR3 is CASSLGAGGRYEQYF. CDR3 nucleotide sequence: TGCGCCAGCAGCTTGGGGGCAGGGGGCCGCTACGAGCAGTACTTC.

V is TRBV4-1 and J is TRBJ2-5; tentatively, D is TRBD1 (5 bases). Trimming removed 0 bases at V and 7 bases at J, with 21 bases between. CDR3 length: 17 amino acids. Germline-derived CDR1 and CDR2 are MGHRA and YSYEKL. The CDR3 spells CASSQDLITGPRRTQYF. The DNA of the CDR3 is TGCGCCAGCAGCCAAGATTTAATCACAGGACCCCGTCGGACCCAGTACTTC.

V gene TRBV7-3 combines with J gene TRBJ1-1; the match to TRBD1 covers 7 bases. J was trimmed by 1 base and V by 1 base; bases with no gene match: 3. CDR3 length equals 15 residues. Germline V CDR1 and CDR2: SGHTA, FQGTGA. The CDR3 region is CASSLNTGENTEAFF. The CDR3 nucleotides are TGTGCCAGCAGCTTAAATACAGGGGAGAACACTGAAGCTTTCTTT.

This clone appeared a single time. The rearrangement uses TRBV2 and TRBJ2-3; D gene ambiguous. Germline assignment: CDR1 SNHLY and CDR2 FYNNEI. The length of the CDR3 is 13 residues. Trimming left V 6 bases short and J 6 bases short, with 13 bases between. CDR3 region: CASRATKRDTQYF. CDR3 in DNA: TGTGCCAGCAGAGCCACGAAGAGGGATACGCAGTATTTT.

The CDR3 region has the DNA TGCGCCAGCAGTCTTAGCCTAGCCGGGACAGGGCGAACTGAAGCTTTCTTT. This sequence encodes CASSLSLAGTGRTEAFF. The chain is built from TRBV23-1 and TRBJ1-1; 9 bases are shared with TRBD1. TRBV23-1 is identified as an open reading frame with a role that is uncertain. With 4 bases clipped from V and 5 bases from J, the junction kept 14 bases outside the gene matches. This CDR3 has 17 amino acids.

This clone was observed a handful of times. The chain recombines TRBV6-2 or TRBV6-3 with TRBJ2-7; possibly TRBD2 for D (6 bases). Trimming left V 2 bases short and J 2 bases short, with 10 bases between. Germline V gives CDR1 MNHEY, CDR2 SVGEGT. The CDR3 totals 14 residues. In DNA form, the CDR3 reads TGTGCCAGCAGTTACGGGACTGGGACCTACGAGCAGTACTTC. Translating gives CASSYGTGTYEQYF.

The rearrangement uses TRBV27 and TRBJ1-1, with TRBD1 as a possible D gene (5 bases). Germline assignment: CDR1 MNHEY and CDR2 SMNVEV (reference sequence). CDR3 length: 15 residues. Trimming cost V 1 base and J 5 bases, with 14 bases left between them. The CDR3 here is CASSLFRAGLTEAFF. The CDR3 bases are TGTGCCAGCAGTTTATTCAGGGCAGGATTAACTGAAGCTTTCTTT.

The genes are TRBV4-3 and TRBJ2-1; D may be TRBD1 (6 bases). The V and J ends lost 2 bases and 0 bases respectively, with 11 bases between them. CDR1 is LGHNA and CDR2 is YSLEER in the germline V gene. This CDR3 region has 16 residues. The CDR3 protein is CASSQFQGPSYNEQFF. The CDR3 bases are TGCGCCAGCAGCCAATTTCAGGGGCCCTCCTACAATGAGCAGTTCTTC.

The chain joins TRBV27 to TRBJ1-5, with 7 bases matching TRBD1. With 6 bases clipped from V and 3 bases from J, the junction kept 8 bases outside the gene matches. This CDR3 is built from 15 residues. Germline lookup yields CDR1 MNHEY and CDR2 SMNVEV (reference sequence). CDR3 sequence: CASSPRGRLNQPQHF. DNA for the CDR3: TGTGCCAGCAGCCCAAGGGGGCGCCTCAATCAGCCCCAGCATTTT.

The V and J genes are TRBV5-6 and TRBJ1-1, with 7 bases fitting TRBD1. V shed 3 bases and J 0 bases; nucleotides not matched to a gene: 5. Looked up from germline, CDR1 is SGHDT and CDR2 is YYEEEE. CDR3 length: 15 amino acids. The CDR3 DNA reads TGTGCCAGCAGCTCCACAGGGGTTATGAACACTGAAGCTTTCTTT. Encoded protein: CASSSTGVMNTEAFF.

The chain has TRBV2 and TRBJ2-1, with 8 bases aligning to TRBD2. The CDR3 has 18 residues. Germline CDR1 SNHLY, CDR2 FYNNEI. With V trimmed by 5 bases and J by 5 bases, 17 bases remained unmatched. In nucleotides, the CDR3 is TGTGCCAGCAGTCGGACCGGGACTAGTGGTTCTGGCGACAATGAGCAGTTCTTC. As protein: CASSRTGTSGSGDNEQFF.

The J gene is TRBJ2-3, the V gene TRBV5-6; tentatively, D is TRBD2 (5 bases). This CDR3 has 16 amino acids. V gave up 1 base and J gave up 8 bases, with 20 bases separating them. The germline CDR1 and CDR2 sequences are SGHDT and YYEEEE. The CDR3, as DNA: TGTGCCAGCAGCTTGATCAGAGCGGATAAGGGAAGTACGCAGTATTTT. Amino acids: CASSLIRADKGSTQYF.

On this clone itself: Other DNA sequences in this specimen translate into the identical CDR3. The DNA of the CDR3 is TGTGCCAGCAGGCCATCTGGCGGGGAGACCCAGTACTTC. Translated, it gives CASRPSGGETQYF. The gene calls are TRBV12-3 or TRBV12-4 and TRBJ2-5; possible D gene TRBD2, 5 bases. V was shortened by 6 bases and J by 5 bases, with 13 bases between the two germline ends. The CDR3 is 13 residues long.

The chain employs TRBV3-1 (or the pseudogene TRBV3-2) and TRBJ1-1, with D unresolved. The ends were cut back, 6 bases at V and 0 bases at J, with 8 bases in the middle. Per germline, CDR1 LGHDT and CDR2 YNNKEL (reference sequence). The CDR3 spans 13 residues. CDR3: CASSRAVNTEAFF. The CDR3 DNA reads as TGTGCCAGCAGTCGAGCCGTGAACACTGAAGCTTTCTTT.

The rearrangement uses TRBV10-2 and TRBJ2-7; a possible D gene is TRBD1 (7 bases). Germline CDR1 reads WSHSY; CDR2 reads SAAADI. V was cut by 0 bases and J by 4 bases, with 13 bases left in between. The CDR3 is made up of 15 amino acids. The CDR3 nucleotides are TGCGCCAGCAGTGAGTCCCCGGCAGGGGGGTACGAGCAGTACTTC. Residues: CASSESPAGGYEQYF.

The chain uses TRBV3-1 (or the pseudogene TRBV3-2) and TRBJ2-7, with 9 nucleotides matching TRBD2. Trimming at V came to 1 base and at J to 2 bases, leaving 3 bases not matched to a gene. Germline V gives CDR1 LGHDT, CDR2 YNNKEL (reference sequence). The CDR3 contains 15 residues. The CDR3: CASSQGLAGTYEQYF. Written as DNA, the CDR3 is TGTGCCAGCAGCCAAGGCCTAGCGGGAACCTACGAGCAGTACTTC.

This clone was recorded only once. V usage is TRBV7-6 and J usage is TRBJ2-7; D unresolved. Trimming stripped 5 bases from V and 1 base from J, with 9 bases between. The CDR3 has 13 residues. From germline, CDR1 is SGHVS and CDR2 FNYEAQ. The CDR3 DNA is TGTGCCAGCAGCCAGACACAGTCCTACGAGCAGTACTTC. Protein: CASSQTQSYEQYF.

The chain carries TRBV19 and TRBJ1-5; 8 bases are a match to TRBD1. The V and J ends lost 3 bases and 7 bases, in that order; junction bases with no gene match: 5. CDR3 length equals 14 residues. In germline, CDR1 is LNHDA, CDR2 SQIVND (reference sequence). The CDR3 DNA reads TGTGCCAGTAGTATCGGGGCAGGGGGCCAGCCCCAGCATTTT. It codes for CASSIGAGGQPQHF.

This clone was picked up one time. The chain uses TRBV10-3 and TRBJ2-7; D is possibly TRBD1 (5 bases). Germline values: CDR1 ENHRY, CDR2 SYGVKD. The CDR3 runs 14 residues. Trimming removed 4 bases at V and 3 bases at J, with 13 bases between. CDR3 residues: CAISGQGGDYEQYF. DNA of the CDR3: TGTGCCATCAGTGGTCAGGGTGGGGACTACGAGCAGTACTTC.

The chain recombines TRBV9 with TRBJ1-3; D unclear. The germline V gene encodes CDR1 SGDLS and CDR2 YYNGEE. The CDR3 totals 14 residues. Trimming removed 3 bases at V and 0 bases at J, with 7 bases between. DNA of the CDR3: TGTGCCAGCAGCGCACAGAGCTCTGGAAACACCATATATTTT. Translation gives CASSAQSSGNTIYF.

This clone has only one observation. J is TRBJ2-7 and V is TRBV19, with a tentative D call TRBD1 (9 bases). V was shortened by 8 bases and J by 6 bases, with 20 bases between the two germline ends. Per the germline V gene, CDR1 is LNHDA and CDR2 is SQIVND (reference sequence). The CDR3 length is 14 residues. CDR3 sequence: CASARGGQGGEQYF. CDR3 coding DNA: TGTGCCAGTGCCCGGGGGGGACAGGGTGGCGAGCAGTACTTC.

This sequence joins TRBV24-1 and TRBJ2-3; TRBD1 is a possible D gene (5 bases). CDR1 is KGHDR, CDR2 SFDVKD, per germline. The CDR3 runs to 14 residues. Deletions cut 8 bases from V and 2 bases from J, with 13 bases between. The CDR3 nucleotides are TGTGCCACCAAGGGGATGGGCCACACAGATACGCAGTATTTT. Protein product: CATKGMGHTDTQYF.

V is TRBV28 and J is TRBJ1-2; tentative D call: TRBD1 (5 bases). The V end lost 5 bases, the J end lost 2 bases, and 9 bases lay between the germline ends. Germline values: CDR1 MDHEN, CDR2 SYDVKM. The CDR3 loop spans 13 amino acids. CDR3 sequence reads: CASSRRGNYGYTF. The CDR3 nucleotides read TGTGCCAGCAGTCGCCGGGGGAACTATGGCTACACCTTC.

This clone was recorded a few times. The rearrangement joins TRBV29-1 to TRBJ1-5; 9 positions agree with TRBD1. V gave up 5 bases and J gave up 10 bases; unmatched junction bases: 9. Germline V CDR1 and CDR2: SQVTM, ANQGSEA. CDR3 length: 13 residues. CDR3 sequence reads: CSVKGQGSSPQHF. Written as DNA, the CDR3 is TGCAGCGTTAAGGGACAGGGCTCCTCTCCCCAGCATTTT.

The V and J genes are TRBV5-4 and TRBJ1-1; D might be TRBD1 (6 bases). Trimming removed 3 bases at V and 10 bases at J, with 13 bases between. Germline V gives CDR1 SGHNT, CDR2 YYREEE (reference sequence). This CDR3 spans 12 amino acids. The CDR3 loop is CASSWDKSLAFF. CDR3 DNA sequence: TGTGCCAGCAGCTGGGACAAGTCACTAGCTTTCTTT.